Included here is one T cell receptor beta chain sequence, with context. No antigen is known for it. Per the germline V gene, CDR1 is SGHRS and CDR2 is YFSETQ. The CDR3 is made up of 16 amino acids. J was trimmed by 2 bases and V by 6 bases; bases with no gene match: 10. The sample originates from a study of cytomegalovirus exposure and HLA in healthy donors. Study-level findings and limits: Data from an earlier analysis indicated that most TCR beta V segments were productive either about 87% or about 30% of the time. The study put some 150 TCR beta chains on its list as cytomegalovirus-associated.

While unrecorded immune exposures were likely, the donors were nominally healthy when sampled. PCR involved 60 Vbeta and 13 Jbeta primers. Generated by immunoSEQ multiplex PCR, the TCRdb table keeps only in-frame clones and is missing some. The repertoire table contains about 160,000 clones. The receptor's source is a man aged 30-40 years in good health and CMV-seronegative. The chain has TRBV5-1 and TRBJ1-1, with 10 bases matching TRBD1. Sequencing input: PBMCs. CDR3 sequence (DNA): TGCGCCAGCACCAGACAGGGGGCGGGTGAAAACACTGAAGCTTTCTTT. It specifies CASTRQGAGENTEAFF.